This record looks at one T cell receptor beta chain sequence and its context. Per the original data handling: Reference gene primer amplification yielded estimated nucleated cell counts. Generated by immunoSEQ multiplex PCR, the TCRdb table keeps only in-frame clones and is missing some. V, J and clone size reflect that table, while D and trimming were determined from the DNA. Among roughly 80,000 clones listed, approximately 81% were seen once. The sample belongs to a study of blood T cell repertoires in COVID-19. Turning to the study itself: Sample material is recorded as cDNA or gDNA derived from T cells, B-cell-depleted T cells, or PBMCs.

CDR1 is SGHTA, CDR2 FQGNSA, per germline. CDR3 length equals 14 residues. The junction had 4 bases not matched to a gene; V was cut back by 4 bases and J by 6 bases. This receptor was identified in a woman aged 70-85 years with acute or convalescent COVID-19. This chain uses TRBV7-2 with TRBJ2-2, with TRBD2 matching over 8 bases. The sample was peripheral blood. CDR3 in amino acids: CASSSGLAAGELFF. In DNA, the CDR3 is TGTGCCAGCAGCTCCGGACTAGCAGCCGGGGAGCTGTTTTTT. The variable domain in full, with the rest retrieved from reference TRBV7-2 and TRBJ2-2, is GAGVSQSPSNKVTEKGKDVELRCDPISGHTALYWYRQSLGQGLEFLIYFQGNSAPDKSGLPSDRFSAERTGGSVSTLTIQRTQQEDSAVYLCASSSGLAAGELFFGEGSRLTVL.